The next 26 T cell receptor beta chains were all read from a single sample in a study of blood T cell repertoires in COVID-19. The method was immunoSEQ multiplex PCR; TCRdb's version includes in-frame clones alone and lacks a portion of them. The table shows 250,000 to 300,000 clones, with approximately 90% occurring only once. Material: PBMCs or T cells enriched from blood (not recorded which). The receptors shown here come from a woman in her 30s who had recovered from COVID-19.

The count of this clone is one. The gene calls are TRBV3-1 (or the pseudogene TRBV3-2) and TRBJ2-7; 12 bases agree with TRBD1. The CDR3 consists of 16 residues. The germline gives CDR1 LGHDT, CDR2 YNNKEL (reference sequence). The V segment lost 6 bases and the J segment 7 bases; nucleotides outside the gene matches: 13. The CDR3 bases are TGTGCCAGCAGAAATAGTGGGGGACAGGGGGCAAGGGAGCAGTACTTC. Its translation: CASRNSGGQGAREQYF.

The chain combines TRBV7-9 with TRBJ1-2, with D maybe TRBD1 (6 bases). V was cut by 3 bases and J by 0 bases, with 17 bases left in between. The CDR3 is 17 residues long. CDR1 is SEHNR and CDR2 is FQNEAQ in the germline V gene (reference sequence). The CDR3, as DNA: TGTGCCAGCAGCTTCGACAGGTTGGGGGAGACTAACTATGGCTACACCTTC. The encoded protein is CASSFDRLGETNYGYTF. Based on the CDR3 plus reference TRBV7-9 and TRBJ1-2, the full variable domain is DTGVSQNPRHKITKRGQNVTFRCDPISEHNRLYWYRQTLGQGPEFLTYFQNEAQLEKSRLLSDRFSAERPKGSFSTLEIQRTEQGDSAMYLCASSFDRLGETNYGYTFGSGTRLTVV.

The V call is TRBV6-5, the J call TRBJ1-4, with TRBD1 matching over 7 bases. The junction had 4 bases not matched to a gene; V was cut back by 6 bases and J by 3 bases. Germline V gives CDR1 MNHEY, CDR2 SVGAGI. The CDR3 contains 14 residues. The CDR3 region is CASRTRGSNEKLFF. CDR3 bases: TGTGCCAGCAGAACCAGGGGGTCTAATGAAAAACTGTTTTTT.

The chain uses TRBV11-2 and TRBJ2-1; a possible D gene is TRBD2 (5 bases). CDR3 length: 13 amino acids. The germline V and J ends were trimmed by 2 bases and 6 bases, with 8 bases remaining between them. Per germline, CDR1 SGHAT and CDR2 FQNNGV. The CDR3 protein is CASSLIGGNEQFF. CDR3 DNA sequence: TGTGCCAGCAGCTTAATTGGAGGCAATGAGCAGTTCTTC. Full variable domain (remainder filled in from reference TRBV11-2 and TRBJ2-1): EAGVAQSPRYKIIEKRQSVAFWCNPISGHATLYWYQQILGQGPKLLIQFQNNGVVDDSQLPKDRFSAERLKGVDSTLKIQPAKLEDSAVYLCASSLIGGNEQFFGPGTRLTVL.

The CDR3 coding sequence is TGTGCCAGCAGTCTGGCCGGGTCTAAAGCTTTCTTT. Translated, it gives CASSLAGSKAFF. The chain recombines TRBV6-2 or TRBV6-3 with TRBJ1-1; D uncertain. The ends were cut back, 5 bases at V and 9 bases at J, with 13 bases in the middle. The CDR3 sequence is 12 residues long. Per the germline V gene, CDR1 is MNHEY and CDR2 is SVGEGT.

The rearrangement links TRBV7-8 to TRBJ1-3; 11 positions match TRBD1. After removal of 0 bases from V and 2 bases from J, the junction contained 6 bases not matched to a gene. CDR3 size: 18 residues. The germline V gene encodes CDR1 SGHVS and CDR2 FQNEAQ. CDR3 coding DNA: TGTGCCAGCAGCTTAGCCCTCGGACAGGGGGCGGCTGGAAACACCATATATTTT. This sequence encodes CASSLALGQGAAGNTIYF.

The CDR3 reads CASQTGGRGTDTQYF. In DNA, the CDR3 is TGTGCCAGCCAGACGGGGGGGCGAGGCACAGATACGCAGTATTTT. V is TRBV2 and J is TRBJ2-3; 8 bases match TRBD2. CDR3 length: 15 residues. The J segment lost 1 base and the V segment lost 8 bases, leaving 8 bases of the junction unmatched. Germline-derived CDR1 and CDR2 are SNHLY and FYNNEI.

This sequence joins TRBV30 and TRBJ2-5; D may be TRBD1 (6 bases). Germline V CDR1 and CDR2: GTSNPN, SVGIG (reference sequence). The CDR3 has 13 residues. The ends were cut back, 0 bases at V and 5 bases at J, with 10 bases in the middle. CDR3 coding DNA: TGTGCCTGGAGTGTAGGGGGTTGGGAGACCCAGTACTTC. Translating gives CAWSVGGWETQYF.

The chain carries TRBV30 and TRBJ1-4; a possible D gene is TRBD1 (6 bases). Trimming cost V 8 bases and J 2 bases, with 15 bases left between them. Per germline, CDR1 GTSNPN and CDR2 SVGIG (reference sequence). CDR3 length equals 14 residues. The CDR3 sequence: CAIDRSTTNEKLFF. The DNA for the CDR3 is TGTGCCATCGACAGGAGCACCACTAATGAAAAACTGTTTTTT.

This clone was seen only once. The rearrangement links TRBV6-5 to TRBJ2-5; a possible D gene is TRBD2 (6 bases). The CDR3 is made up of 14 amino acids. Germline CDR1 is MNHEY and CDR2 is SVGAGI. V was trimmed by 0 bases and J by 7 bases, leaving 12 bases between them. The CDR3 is CASSYSGGYGTQYF. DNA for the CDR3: TGTGCCAGCAGTTACTCGGGGGGTTACGGGACCCAGTACTTC.

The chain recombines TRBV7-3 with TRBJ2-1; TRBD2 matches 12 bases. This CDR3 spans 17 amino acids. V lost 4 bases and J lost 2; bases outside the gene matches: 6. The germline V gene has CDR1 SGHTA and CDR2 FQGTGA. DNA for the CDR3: TGTGCCAGCAGCTACGCTAGCGGGAGGGCCCCCTACAATGAGCAGTTCTTC. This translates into CASSYASGRAPYNEQFF.

The DNA of the CDR3 is TGTGCCAGCTCACAAAACCCAGGGGGCTCGGGATCACCCCTCCACTTT. Its protein product is CASSQNPGGSGSPLHF. The genes are TRBV18 and TRBJ1-6, with TRBD1 matching over 8 bases. The CDR3 consists of 16 residues. V was pared by 4 bases and J by 10 bases, with 12 bases of the junction left unmatched. Germline V CDR1 and CDR2: KGHSH, LQKENI. The full variable domain, with the rest looked up from reference TRBV18 and TRBJ1-6, is NAGVMQNPRHLVRRRGQEARLRCSPMKGHSHVYWYRQLPEEGLKFMVYLQKENIIDESGMPKERFSAEFPKEGPSILRIQQVVRGDSAAYFCASSQNPGGSGSPLHFGNGTRLTVT.

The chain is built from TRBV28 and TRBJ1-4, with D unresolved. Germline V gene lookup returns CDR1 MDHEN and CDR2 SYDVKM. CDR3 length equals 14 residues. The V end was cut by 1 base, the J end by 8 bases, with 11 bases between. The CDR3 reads CASSLYGTREKLFF. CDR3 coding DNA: TGTGCCAGCAGTTTATACGGTACTAGAGAAAAACTGTTTTTT.

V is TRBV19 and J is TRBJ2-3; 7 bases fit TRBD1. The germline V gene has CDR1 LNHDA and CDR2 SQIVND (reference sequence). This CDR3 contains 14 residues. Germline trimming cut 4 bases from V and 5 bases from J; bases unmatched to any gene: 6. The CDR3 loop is CASSTTGTVDTQYF. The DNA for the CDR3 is TGTGCCAGTAGTACGACAGGGACGGTAGATACGCAGTATTTT.

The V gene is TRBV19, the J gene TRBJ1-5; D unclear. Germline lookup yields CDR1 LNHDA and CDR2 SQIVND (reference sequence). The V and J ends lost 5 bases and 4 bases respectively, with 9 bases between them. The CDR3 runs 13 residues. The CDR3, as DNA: TGTGCCAGTAGTGGCAAAATAAATCAGCCCCAGCATTTT. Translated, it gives CASSGKINQPQHF.

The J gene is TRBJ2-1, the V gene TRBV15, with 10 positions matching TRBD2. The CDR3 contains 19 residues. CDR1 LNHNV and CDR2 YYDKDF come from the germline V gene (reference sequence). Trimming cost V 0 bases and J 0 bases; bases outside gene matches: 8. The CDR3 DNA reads TGTGCCACCAGCAGAGATTTAGCGGGAGGCCGGAGCTCCTACAATGAGCAGTTCTTC. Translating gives CATSRDLAGGRSSYNEQFF. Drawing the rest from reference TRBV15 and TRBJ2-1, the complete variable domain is DAMVIQNPRYQVTQFGKPVTLSCSQTLNHNVMYWYQQKSSQAPKLLFHYYDKDFNNEADTPDNFQSRRPNTSFCFLDIRSPGLGDTAMYLCATSRDLAGGRSSYNEQFFGPGTRLTVL.

The chain's CDR3 is CASSYSGRGTEAFF. The CDR3 DNA sequence: TGTGCCAGCAGTTACTCGGGCAGGGGGACTGAAGCTTTCTTT. The chain uses TRBV6-5 and TRBJ1-1, with TRBD1 matching 7 bases. CDR1 is MNHEY, CDR2 SVGAGI, per germline. J was trimmed by 5 bases and V by 0 bases; bases with no gene match: 3. The CDR3 runs 14 residues.

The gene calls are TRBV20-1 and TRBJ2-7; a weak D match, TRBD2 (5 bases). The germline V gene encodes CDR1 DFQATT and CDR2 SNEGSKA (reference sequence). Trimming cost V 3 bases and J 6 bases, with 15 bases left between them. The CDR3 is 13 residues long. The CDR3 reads CSASQGLATEQYF. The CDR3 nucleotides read TGCAGTGCTAGTCAAGGTTTAGCGACCGAGCAGTACTTC.

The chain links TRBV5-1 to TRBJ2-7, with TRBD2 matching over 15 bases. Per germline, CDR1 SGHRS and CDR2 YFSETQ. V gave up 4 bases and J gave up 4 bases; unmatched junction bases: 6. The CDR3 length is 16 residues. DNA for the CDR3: TGCGCCAGCAGCCAAGGGACTAGCGGGAGGATTTACGAGCAGTACTTC. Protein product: CASSQGTSGRIYEQYF.

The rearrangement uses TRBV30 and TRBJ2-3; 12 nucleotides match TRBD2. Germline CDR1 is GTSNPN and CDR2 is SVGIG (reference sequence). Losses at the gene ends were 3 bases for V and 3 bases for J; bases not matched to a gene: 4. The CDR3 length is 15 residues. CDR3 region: CAWSVLAGGTDTQYF. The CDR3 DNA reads TGTGCCTGGAGCGTACTAGCGGGAGGTACAGATACGCAGTATTTT.

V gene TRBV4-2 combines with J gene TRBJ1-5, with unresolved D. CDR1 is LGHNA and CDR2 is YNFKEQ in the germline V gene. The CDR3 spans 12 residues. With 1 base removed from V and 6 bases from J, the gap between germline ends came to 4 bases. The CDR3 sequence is CASSQGSQPQHF. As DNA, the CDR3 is TGTGCCAGCAGCCAAGGGAGTCAGCCCCAGCATTTT.

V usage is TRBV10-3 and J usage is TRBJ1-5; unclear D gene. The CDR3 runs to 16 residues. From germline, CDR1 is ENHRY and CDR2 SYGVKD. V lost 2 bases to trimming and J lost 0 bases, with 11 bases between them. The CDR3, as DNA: TGTGCCATCAGTGAGACTGATACGTATAGCAATCAGCCCCAGCATTTT. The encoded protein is CAISETDTYSNQPQHF.

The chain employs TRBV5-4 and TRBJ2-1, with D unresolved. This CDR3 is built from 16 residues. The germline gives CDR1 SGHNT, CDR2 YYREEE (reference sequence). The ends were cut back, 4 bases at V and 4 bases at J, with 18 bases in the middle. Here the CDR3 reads CASSPISGHGYNEQFF. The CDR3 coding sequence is TGTGCCAGCAGCCCAATCTCAGGTCACGGTTACAATGAGCAGTTCTTC.

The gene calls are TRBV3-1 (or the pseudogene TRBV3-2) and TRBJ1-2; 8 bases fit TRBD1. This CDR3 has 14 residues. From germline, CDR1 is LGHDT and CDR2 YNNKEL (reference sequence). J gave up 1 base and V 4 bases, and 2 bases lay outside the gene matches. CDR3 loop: CASSPGQDNYGYTF. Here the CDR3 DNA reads TGTGCCAGCAGCCCGGGACAGGATAACTATGGCTACACCTTC.

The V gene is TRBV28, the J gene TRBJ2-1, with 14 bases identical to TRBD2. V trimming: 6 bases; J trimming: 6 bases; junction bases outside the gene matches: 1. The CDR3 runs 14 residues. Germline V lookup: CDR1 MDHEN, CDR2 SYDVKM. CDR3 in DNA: TGTGCCAGCAGGACTAGCGGGAGGGCCAATGAGCAGTTCTTC. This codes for CASRTSGRANEQFF.

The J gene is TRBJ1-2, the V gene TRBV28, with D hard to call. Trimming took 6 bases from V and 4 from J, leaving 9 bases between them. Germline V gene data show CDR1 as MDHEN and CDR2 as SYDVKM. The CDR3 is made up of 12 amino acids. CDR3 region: CASSLGSYGYTF. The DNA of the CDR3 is TGTGCCAGCAGCTTAGGGAGCTATGGCTACACCTTC.